These 10 T cell receptor beta chains were sequenced from one sample in a study of control samples from healthy donors and cancer patients. Profiled with immunoSEQ multiplex PCR; TCRdb holds only in-frame clones, not every one. The sample holds around 70,000 clones, around 90% seen once. The source material was PBMCs. Receptors were obtained from a woman aged 45-59 years with colorectal cancer.

The chain joins TRBV24-1 to TRBJ2-1, with D perhaps matching TRBD1 (6 bases). Looked up from germline, CDR1 is KGHDR and CDR2 is SFDVKD. The length of the CDR3 is 16 residues. V lost 3 bases, J lost 0 bases, and 11 bases lay in between. Here the CDR3 DNA reads TGTGCCACCAGTGATAGCCAGACAGGCTCCTACAATGAGCAGTTCTTC. Encoded protein: CATSDSQTGSYNEQFF.

The genes are TRBV30 and TRBJ1-2, with D perhaps matching TRBD1 (6 bases). The germline V and J ends were trimmed by 1 base and 2 bases, with 8 bases remaining between them. The CDR3 is 13 residues long. The V gene's germline CDR1 is GTSNPN and CDR2 SVGIG (reference sequence). In nucleotides, the CDR3 is TGTGCCTGGAGTGAACAGGGAAACTATGGCTACACCTTC. Translated: CAWSEQGNYGYTF.

The CDR3 nucleotides read TGTGCCAGCTCACCCAACGACGGGTTCTCTGGAAACACCATATATTTT. Protein product: CASSPNDGFSGNTIYF. This chain links TRBV18 with TRBJ1-3; D gene uncertain. The CDR3 consists of 16 residues. The V gene lost 3 bases and the J gene lost 0 bases, with 12 bases spanning the gap. Germline V gene sequence: CDR1 KGHSH, CDR2 LQKENI.

The chain joins TRBV12-3 or TRBV12-4 to TRBJ1-1; D remains ambiguous. The CDR3 has 12 residues. With 3 bases removed from V and 5 bases from J, the gap between germline ends came to 7 bases. CDR3 in amino acids: CASSLQDTEAFF. As DNA, the CDR3 is TGTGCCAGCAGTTTGCAGGATACTGAAGCTTTCTTT.

The chain combines TRBV3-1 (or the pseudogene TRBV3-2) with TRBJ2-5; TRBD2 matches at 10 bases. The CDR3 extends over 17 amino acids. CDR1 LGHDT and CDR2 YNNKEL come from the germline V gene (reference sequence). The ends lost 0 bases at V and 5 bases at J; junction bases unmatched: 9. The chain's CDR3 is CASSQDRSGGAGETQYF. CDR3 DNA: TGTGCCAGCAGCCAAGATAGGAGCGGGGGGGCCGGTGAGACCCAGTACTTC.

The chain combines TRBV24-1 with TRBJ1-6; D gene unclear. This CDR3 contains 13 residues. Germline V lookup: CDR1 KGHDR, CDR2 SFDVKD. Trimming cost V 10 bases and J 7 bases, with 13 bases left between them. For the CDR3, the DNA is TGTGCCACTCCGACGGCCTCCAATTCACCCCTCCACTTT. This gives the protein CATPTASNSPLHF.

V usage is TRBV7-9 and J usage is TRBJ1-1; D gene ambiguous. Germline V gene sequence: CDR1 SEHNR, CDR2 FQNEAQ (reference sequence). The CDR3 sequence is 13 residues long. V lost 2 bases to trimming and J lost 1 base, with 5 bases between them. Here the CDR3 reads CASSLLENTEAFF. DNA for the CDR3: TGTGCCAGCAGCTTACTCGAGAACACTGAAGCTTTCTTT.

This chain joins TRBV6-1 and TRBJ1-3; the D gene is possibly TRBD1 (5 bases). Trimming cost V 0 bases and J 0 bases, with 12 bases left between them. The CDR3 is made up of 17 amino acids. Germline V gives CDR1 MNHNS, CDR2 SASEGT. The CDR3 is CASSEAHGGSSGNTIYF. The CDR3 DNA follows: TGTGCCAGCAGTGAAGCACATGGGGGGAGCTCTGGAAACACCATATATTTT.

J is TRBJ1-2 and V is TRBV6-5; D is unresolved. CDR1 MNHEY and CDR2 SVGAGI come from the germline V gene. There are 16 residues in the CDR3. Trimming left V 0 bases short and J 2 bases short, with 13 bases between. The CDR3 nucleotides read TGTGCCAGCAGTTACTCGAAGGTGGGAGGAAACTATGGCTACACCTTC. It encodes CASSYSKVGGNYGYTF.

This CDR3 is CASSQGFGNSPLHF. CDR3 nucleotides: TGTGCCAGCAGCCAAGGGTTTGGAAATTCACCCCTCCACTTT. This sequence joins TRBV16 and TRBJ1-6; D not resolved. Germline CDR1 KGHSY, CDR2 FQNENV. The CDR3 spans 14 residues. V was clipped by 2 bases and J by 7 bases, with 9 bases between them.